These T cell receptor beta chains were read from a single sample in a study of cytomegalovirus exposure and HLA in healthy donors. Assay: immunoSEQ multiplex PCR; the TCRdb copy retains only in-frame clones and omits some. The sample contains 150,000 to 200,000 clones, roughly 72% of which appear only once. Sequenced: PBMCs. The receptors come from a woman aged 40 to 49 in good health and CMV-seronegative. The CDR3 runs from the conserved cysteine through the conserved F or W. Fields, in order: D gene, clone size, V gene, J gene, CDR3 protein, CDR3 DNA. D genes are given only for firm matches. Rows give clone size only sometimes, using once, few, many, or a class for an expanded clone.

TRBD2	-	TRBV9	TRBJ2-1	CASSVGTSGASNEQFF	TGTGCCAGCAGCGTGGGGACTAGCGGGGCCTCCAATGAGCAGTTCTTC
TRBD1	-	TRBV27	TRBJ1-2	CASSSGQLLYGYTF	TGTGCCAGCAGTTCGGGACAGCTCTTATATGGCTACACCTTC
TRBD1	-	TRBV11-2	TRBJ1-1	CATRGQLNTEAFF	TGTGCCACGCGGGGACAGTTGAACACTGAAGCTTTCTTT
-	-	TRBV19	TRBJ1-2	CASTQGFGYGYTF	TGTGCCAGCACCCAGGGGTTCGGCTATGGCTACACCTTC
-	-	TRBV6-6	TRBJ1-4	CATESREIDEKLFF	TGTGCCACCGAATCGCGGGAGATAGATGAAAAACTGTTTTTT
-	-	TRBV6-6	TRBJ1-2	CASIPDTGYWGYTF	TGTGCCAGCATCCCGGACACGGGCTATTGGGGCTACACCTTC
-	once	TRBV27	TRBJ2-5	CASMGPQETQYF	TGTGCCAGCATGGGGCCCCAAGAGACCCAGTACTTC
TRBD2	-	TRBV9	TRBJ2-7	CASSVGSGRSYEQYF	TGTGCCAGCAGCGTAGGGAGCGGGAGAAGTTACGAGCAGTACTTC
TRBD1	few	TRBV6-5	TRBJ2-7	CASSPGQGGREQYF	TGTGCCAGCAGTCCGGGACAGGGGGGACGGGAGCAGTACTTC
TRBD1	-	TRBV7-9	TRBJ1-4	CASSPPGQGNEKLFF	TGTGCCAGCAGCCCTCCGGGACAGGGTAATGAAAAACTGTTTTTT
TRBD1	-	TRBV2	TRBJ2-5	CASRLDRVDLAQYF	TGTGCCAGCAGGTTGGACAGGGTAGACTTGGCCCAGTACTTC
TRBD1	few	TRBV19	TRBJ1-1	CASRDTGGNTEAFF	TGTGCCAGTAGAGACACAGGGGGGAACACTGAAGCTTTCTTT
TRBD1	-	TRBV29-1	TRBJ1-1	CSVSRTGGEAFF	TGCAGCGTTTCCAGGACAGGGGGTGAAGCTTTCTTT
-	-	TRBV5-6	TRBJ2-2	CASSPGGGELFF	TGTGCCAGCAGCCCCGGAGGGGGGGAGCTGTTTTTT
TRBD2	-	TRBV14	TRBJ2-1	CASSQETGGAGNEQFF	TGTGCCAGCAGCCAAGAGACGGGAGGAGCAGGGAATGAGCAGTTCTTC
-	-	TRBV9	TRBJ1-3	CASSQEGRVSGNTIYF	TGTGCCAGCAGCCAGGAGGGACGGGTCTCTGGAAACACCATATATTTT
TRBD2	-	TRBV5-4	TRBJ2-5	CASSVGGRREETQYF	TGTGCCAGCAGCGTGGGCGGGAGGCGAGAAGAGACCCAGTACTTC
TRBD1	-	TRBV28	TRBJ1-1	CASSPGQPEAFF	TGTGCCAGCAGCCCGGGACAGCCTGAAGCTTTCTTT
-	once	TRBV6-5	TRBJ2-5	CASSYGAGALQETQYF	TGTGCCAGCAGTTACGGCGCGGGGGCGCTTCAAGAGACCCAGTACTTC
TRBD2	-	TRBV5-1	TRBJ2-1	CASSLGGGRARNEQFF	TGCGCCAGCAGCTTGGGGGGCGGGAGGGCCCGCAATGAGCAGTTCTTC
-	-	TRBV18	TRBJ1-2	CASSPERQAVGGYTF	TGTGCCAGCTCACCAGAGCGACAGGCAGTAGGCGGCTACACCTTC
TRBD2	-	TRBV29-1	TRBJ2-1	CSAEQPPGLAGVEAYNEQFF	TGCAGCGCCGAACAACCCCCGGGACTAGCGGGAGTGGAGGCCTACAATGAGCAGTTCTTC
-	-	TRBV5-8	TRBJ1-1	CASSFYRTENTEAFF	TGTGCCAGCAGCTTTTACCGGACTGAGAACACTGAAGCTTTCTTT
TRBD2	-	TRBV6-1	TRBJ2-1	CASSEWGGSVGNEQFF	TGTGCCAGCAGTGAATGGGGCGGGAGCGTGGGCAATGAGCAGTTCTTC
TRBD1	-	TRBV5-1	TRBJ1-1	CASSSSQGLNTEAFF	TGCGCCAGCAGCTCCTCACAGGGGTTGAACACTGAAGCTTTCTTT
-	-	TRBV5-6	TRBJ1-5	CASSLKGAGNQPQHF	TGTGCCAGCAGCTTGAAAGGGGCGGGCAATCAGCCCCAGCATTTT
-	-	TRBV5-4	TRBJ2-5	CASSGHEETQYF	TGTGCCAGCAGCGGGCATGAAGAGACCCAGTACTTC
TRBD2	-	TRBV4-2	TRBJ2-3	CASSRRGRAEGIRDTQYF	TGTGCCAGCAGCCGACGCGGGAGAGCCGAGGGGATACGAGATACGCAGTATTTT
-	-	TRBV18	TRBJ1-2	CASSPPWGGSYGYTF	TGTGCCAGCTCCCCGCCTTGGGGGGGAAGCTATGGCTACACCTTC
TRBD2	-	TRBV9	TRBJ2-7	CASSVGGGDEQYF	TGTGCCAGCAGCGTAGGTGGGGGGGACGAGCAGTACTTC
TRBD2	-	TRBV2	TRBJ2-5	CASSEGWTSGKETQYF	TGTGCCAGCAGTGAAGGGTGGACTAGCGGTAAAGAGACCCAGTACTTC
TRBD1	-	TRBV6-5	TRBJ2-7	CASRGGTGPTKQYF	TGTGCCAGCCGTGGCGGGACAGGTCCTACGAAGCAGTACTTC
TRBD2	-	TRBV11-3	TRBJ2-1	CASSSTVDWTSGTYNEQFF	TGTGCCAGCAGCTCAACCGTAGACTGGACTAGCGGGACCTACAATGAGCAGTTCTTC
-	-	TRBV6-4	TRBJ1-3	CASSGVEGPSGNTIYF	TGTGCCAGCAGTGGGGTGGAGGGACCTTCTGGAAACACCATATATTTT
-	-	TRBV11-3	TRBJ2-4	CASSLGGQPKNIQYF	TGTGCCAGCAGCTTGGGGGGACAGCCTAAAAACATTCAGTACTTC
TRBD1	-	TRBV5-1	TRBJ1-3	CASSLDGTGGRNTIYF	TGCGCCAGCAGCTTGGATGGGACAGGGGGTAGAAACACCATATATTTT